These 14 T cell receptor beta chains came from one sample sequenced in a study of control samples from healthy donors and cancer patients. Clones were sequenced by immunoSEQ multiplex PCR, and TCRdb holds only the in-frame ones, with some missing. Altogether 100,000 to 150,000 clones are present, 85% to 95% being singletons, with the ten largest covering around 0.52%. Input material: PBMCs. Receptors originate from a man older than 75 with head and neck cancer.

The gene calls are TRBV7-2 and TRBJ1-2; unclear D gene. Trimming took 4 bases from V and 6 from J, leaving 15 bases between them. The CDR3 is 14 residues long. Per the germline V gene, CDR1 is SGHTA and CDR2 is FQGNSA. The CDR3 sequence is CASSSPFHGHGYTF. Here the CDR3 DNA reads TGTGCCAGCAGCTCCCCTTTCCATGGCCATGGCTACACCTTC.

V is TRBV11-2 and J is TRBJ2-2; the D gene is possibly TRBD1 (6 bases). Germline V gene lookup returns CDR1 SGHAT and CDR2 FQNNGV. This CDR3 has 13 residues. The ends were cut back, 5 bases at V and 4 bases at J, with 8 bases in the middle. DNA for the CDR3: TGTGCCAGCAGCCCACAGGGCACCGGGGAGCTGTTTTTT. Translation: CASSPQGTGELFF.

The chain employs TRBV3-1 (or the pseudogene TRBV3-2) and TRBJ2-7, with TRBD2 matching 8 bases. The germline V gene has CDR1 LGHDT and CDR2 YNNKEL (reference sequence). The CDR3 is made up of 14 amino acids. V shed 2 bases and J 7 bases; nucleotides not matched to a gene: 7. The CDR3 sequence is CASSQTPGGGEQYF. The CDR3 DNA reads TGTGCCAGCAGCCAAACACCCGGGGGGGGTGAGCAGTACTTC.

The chain employs TRBV19 and TRBJ2-5, with TRBD2 identical over 11 bases. The CDR3 runs 16 residues. The V gene end was trimmed by 2 bases and the J gene end by 2 bases; junction bases not matched to a gene: 4. CDR1 is LNHDA and CDR2 is SQIVND in the germline V gene (reference sequence). The CDR3 coding sequence is TGTGCCAGTAGTATAACGCCTAGCGGGGGGCAAGAGACCCAGTACTTC. Its protein is CASSITPSGGQETQYF.

This rearrangement joins TRBV10-3 to TRBJ2-2, with TRBD2 matching over 9 bases. V lost 2 bases and J lost 2; bases outside the gene matches: 9. This CDR3 spans 18 amino acids. CDR1 is ENHRY and CDR2 is SYGVKD in the germline V gene. In DNA form, the CDR3 reads TGTGCCATCAGTGAGGGAGTGCGGGGGGGCCGCAACACCGGGGAGCTGTTTTTT. Translation gives CAISEGVRGGRNTGELFF.

This chain uses TRBV19 with TRBJ1-4, with TRBD1 identical over 7 bases. The V segment lost 4 bases and the J segment 7 bases; nucleotides outside the gene matches: 12. Germline lookup yields CDR1 LNHDA and CDR2 SQIVND (reference sequence). The CDR3 has 16 residues. CDR3 nucleotide sequence: TGTGCCAGTAGTACAGAACGGGGACAGTTCTTTGAAAAACTGTTTTTT. Its protein product is CASSTERGQFFEKLFF.

V usage is TRBV6-1 and J usage is TRBJ2-2; the match to TRBD2 covers 10 bases. Germline V lookup: CDR1 MNHNS, CDR2 SASEGT. Unmatched junction bases numbered 6, after V lost 0 bases and J lost 5 bases. CDR3 length: 17 residues. The CDR3 DNA follows: TGTGCCAGCAGTGAAGCAGAGCGGGGGGGCTGGACCGGGGAGCTGTTTTTT. Protein: CASSEAERGGWTGELFF.

The chain carries TRBV25-1 and TRBJ2-7; D is tentatively TRBD1 or TRBD2 (5 bases each). There are 15 residues in the CDR3. Germline V CDR1 and CDR2: MGHDK, SYGVNS. V was clipped by 4 bases and J by 1 base, with 14 bases between them. The DNA of the CDR3 is TGTGCCAGCAGTGCGGGGCAGGTTGGGTCCTACGAGCAGTACTTC. It specifies CASSAGQVGSYEQYF.

The chain joins TRBV6-5 to TRBJ2-7; D is possibly TRBD1 or TRBD2 (5 bases each). The V end lost 9 bases, the J end lost 2 bases, and 20 bases lay between the germline ends. Per germline, CDR1 MNHEY and CDR2 SVGAGI. This CDR3 spans 15 amino acids. In DNA form, the CDR3 reads TGTGCCAGTGGAAGGGGAGACCGCCCCCCCTACGAGCAGTACTTC. It encodes CASGRGDRPPYEQYF.

This chain uses TRBV6-2 or TRBV6-3 with TRBJ2-6; 12 bases match TRBD1. The J segment lost 3 bases and the V segment lost 6 bases, leaving 6 bases of the junction unmatched. CDR3 size: 17 residues. Germline loops: CDR1 MNHEY, CDR2 SVGEGT. The CDR3 protein is CASSTGTGGVGANVLTF. The CDR3 coding sequence is TGTGCCAGCAGCACGGGGACAGGGGGCGTTGGGGCCAACGTCCTGACTTTC.

This clone was recorded only once. V usage is TRBV5-1 and J usage is TRBJ2-1; D is unresolved. In germline, CDR1 is SGHRS, CDR2 YFSETQ. The CDR3 sequence is 13 residues long. V shed 1 base and J shed 4 bases, with 6 bases lying between them. The CDR3 sequence: CASSLTEYNEQFF. CDR3 sequence (DNA): TGCGCCAGCAGCTTGACGGAATACAATGAGCAGTTCTTC.

This clone was picked up one time. The chain couples TRBV12-5 to TRBJ2-7; 9 bases line up with TRBD1. Trimming cost V 6 bases and J 6 bases; bases outside gene matches: 3. The CDR3 spans 12 residues. Looked up from germline, CDR1 is LGHNT and CDR2 is FRNRAP. The CDR3 nucleotides read TGTGCTAGTGGGGGGACAGGGACCGAGCAGTACTTC. It encodes CASGGTGTEQYF.

This clone is a singleton in its sample. V gene TRBV6-5 combines with J gene TRBJ1-6, with TRBD1 as a possible D gene (6 bases). The length of the CDR3 is 15 residues. The ends were cut back, 4 bases at V and 4 bases at J, with 11 bases in the middle. Germline assignment: CDR1 MNHEY and CDR2 SVGAGI. The CDR3 here is CASSSRGAYNSPLHF. As DNA, the CDR3 is TGTGCCAGCAGTTCCCGGGGGGCTTATAATTCACCCCTCCACTTT.

The V gene is TRBV10-1, the J gene TRBJ2-5; TRBD1 matches at 7 bases. The CDR3 has 14 amino acids. Germline V gene sequence: CDR1 WNHNN, CDR2 SYGVQD (reference sequence). The trim removed 0 bases at V and 4 bases at J, leaving 2 bases unmatched. The CDR3 loop is CASSESKGAETQYF. CDR3 DNA: TGCGCCAGCAGTGAGTCGAAGGGGGCAGAGACCCAGTACTTC.